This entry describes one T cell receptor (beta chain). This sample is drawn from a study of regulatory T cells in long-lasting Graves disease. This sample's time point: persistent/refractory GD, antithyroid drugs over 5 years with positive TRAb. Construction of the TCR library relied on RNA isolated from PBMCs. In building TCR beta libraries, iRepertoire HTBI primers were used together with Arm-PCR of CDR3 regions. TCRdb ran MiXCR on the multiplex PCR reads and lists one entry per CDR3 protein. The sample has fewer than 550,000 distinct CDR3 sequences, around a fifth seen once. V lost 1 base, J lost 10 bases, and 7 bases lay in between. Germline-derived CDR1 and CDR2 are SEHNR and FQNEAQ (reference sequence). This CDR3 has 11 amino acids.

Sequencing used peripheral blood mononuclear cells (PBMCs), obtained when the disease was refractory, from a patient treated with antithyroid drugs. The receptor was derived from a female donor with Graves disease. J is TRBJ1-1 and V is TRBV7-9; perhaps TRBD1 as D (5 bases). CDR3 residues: CASSLEGRAFF. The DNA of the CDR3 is TGTGCCAGCAGCTTAGAGGGGAGAGCTTTCTTT.